This T cell receptor (beta chain) emerged from a study of T cells in localized non-small cell lung cancer. Trimming cost V 2 bases and J 1 base; bases outside gene matches: 3. The germline gives CDR1 SGDLS, CDR2 YYNGEE. The CDR3 runs 14 residues. Produced via immunoSEQ multiplex PCR; TCRdb's table is partial and in-frame only. The sample lists 50,000 to 65,000 clones, around 80% occurring once. The starting material was PBMCs, obtained before any cancer treatment. The TCR originated in a woman aged 40-69 years with stage II lung adenocarcinoma. The chain employs TRBV9 and TRBJ2-7, with 7 bases lining up with TRBD1. The CDR3 DNA reads TGTGCCAGCAGCGTGACAGGGTCTTCCTACGAGCAGTACTTC. Translated, it gives CASSVTGSSYEQYF.